These 25 T cell receptor beta chains came from one sample sequenced in a study of blood T cell repertoires in COVID-19. The data were produced by immunoSEQ multiplex PCR, yet TCRdb's version contains in-frame clones alone and is incomplete. The sample lists over 200,000 clones; approximately 91% were seen once. Sequencing input: PBMCs or T cells enriched from blood (not recorded which). The receptor set was obtained from a human donor in a cohort exposed to, infected with or recovered from COVID-19 (not recorded which). The donor label of this sample is uncertain.

The CDR3 here is CASSGPPSAEAFF. CDR3 nucleotide sequence: TGTGCCAGCAGTGGCCCCCCAAGCGCTGAAGCTTTCTTT. The chain employs TRBV6-4 and TRBJ1-1; no reliable D call. The CDR3 consists of 13 residues. V was trimmed by 4 bases and J by 6 bases, leaving 12 bases between them. Germline V gene data show CDR1 as MRHNA and CDR2 as SNTAGT.

The V gene is TRBV7-6, the J gene TRBJ2-7; possibly TRBD1 for D (7 bases). CDR3 length equals 16 residues. V was pared by 1 base and J by 2 bases, with 15 bases between. Per germline, CDR1 SGHVS and CDR2 FNYEAQ. Written as DNA, the CDR3 is TGTGCCAGCAGCTTAGGCGGGACAGAGGATCCCTACGAGCAGTACTTC. Its translation is CASSLGGTEDPYEQYF. Variable domain in full (rest from reference TRBV7-6 and TRBJ2-7): GAGVSQSPRYKVTKRGQDVALRCDPISGHVSLYWYRQALGQGPEFLTYFNYEAQQDKSGLPNDRFSAERPEGSISTLTIQRTEQRDSAMYRCASSLGGTEDPYEQYFGPGTRLTVT.

The genes are TRBV13 and TRBJ1-4; the D gene is possibly TRBD1 (5 bases). The V end lost 6 bases, the J end lost 3 bases, and 11 bases lay between the germline ends. The CDR3 covers 14 residues. In germline, CDR1 is PRHDT, CDR2 FYEKMQ (reference sequence). The chain's CDR3 is CASSRGRANEKLFF. CDR3 bases: TGTGCCAGCAGTCGGGGGAGGGCTAATGAAAAACTGTTTTTT.

The chain joins TRBV6-5 to TRBJ2-2, with 8 nucleotides matching TRBD1. J gave up 7 bases and V 2 bases, and 6 bases lay outside the gene matches. Germline values: CDR1 MNHEY, CDR2 SVGAGI. The CDR3 runs 15 residues. The CDR3 here is CASSYDGQGNGELFF. The CDR3 DNA is TGTGCCAGCAGTTACGACGGACAGGGTAACGGGGAGCTGTTTTTT.

This clone was seen once. The V gene is TRBV5-1, the J gene TRBJ1-1, with D uncertain. Per germline, CDR1 SGHRS and CDR2 YFSETQ. This CDR3 region has 15 residues. Trimming took 0 bases from V and 1 from J, leaving 10 bases between them. DNA for the CDR3: TGCGCCAGCAGCTTGGAGGCAGGATGGAACACTGAAGCTTTCTTT. It yields the protein CASSLEAGWNTEAFF.

The sample holds one count of this clone. The chain combines TRBV4-2 with TRBJ2-3, with 7 bases that match TRBD2. V gave up 5 bases and J gave up 6 bases; unmatched junction bases: 5. CDR3 size: 13 residues. Germline assignment: CDR1 LGHNA and CDR2 YNFKEQ. The CDR3 DNA reads TGTGCCAGCAGCTCTAGCGGTGGCGATACGCAGTATTTT. It encodes CASSSSGGDTQYF.

The chain couples TRBV10-3 to TRBJ1-2, with a possible D match to TRBD1 (5 bases). From germline, CDR1 is ENHRY and CDR2 SYGVKD. Trimming stripped 0 bases from V and 3 bases from J, with 20 bases between. There are 18 residues in the CDR3. CDR3 in amino acids: CAISESATAGRFDYGYTF. Written as DNA, the CDR3 is TGTGCCATCAGTGAGTCTGCGACAGCGGGGCGTTTTGACTATGGCTACACCTTC.

The chain has TRBV7-3 and TRBJ1-1, with 12 nucleotides matching TRBD1. V shed 2 bases and J 4 bases; nucleotides not matched to a gene: 5. Germline CDR1 and CDR2: SGHTA and FQGTGA. This CDR3 has 16 amino acids. This chain's CDR3 is CASSLGGQGAGTEAFF. DNA for the CDR3: TGTGCCAGCAGCTTAGGGGGACAGGGGGCCGGCACTGAAGCTTTCTTT.

This clone has a handful of counts. This chain links TRBV5-6 with TRBJ2-2; no reliable D call. V was trimmed by 0 bases and J by 2 bases, leaving 8 bases between them. Germline CDR1 SGHDT, CDR2 YYEEEE. This CDR3 has 15 amino acids. CDR3 sequence reads: CASSLGPVNTGELFF. The CDR3 DNA is TGTGCCAGCAGCTTGGGTCCAGTAAACACCGGGGAGCTGTTTTTT.

The chain carries TRBV5-6 and TRBJ2-7; maybe TRBD2 (5 bases). There are 15 residues in the CDR3. The germline V gene has CDR1 SGHDT and CDR2 YYEEEE. The V end was cut by 1 base, the J end by 7 bases, with 18 bases between. The CDR3: CASSLLVQSPGEQYF. The DNA of the CDR3 is TGTGCCAGCAGCTTGCTGGTTCAATCTCCGGGGGAGCAGTACTTC.

The chain joins TRBV30 to TRBJ1-4, with D unresolved. The CDR3 runs 15 residues. CDR1 is GTSNPN and CDR2 is SVGIG in the germline V gene (reference sequence). Trimming removed 0 bases from V and 0 bases from J, with 8 bases in between. The CDR3 protein is CAWSVRGTTNEKLFF. The CDR3 DNA reads TGTGCCTGGAGTGTACGAGGGACAACTAATGAAAAACTGTTTTTT.

The chain carries TRBV10-3 and TRBJ1-5; D remains unclear. This CDR3 has 13 amino acids. From germline, CDR1 is ENHRY and CDR2 SYGVKD. The V gene lost 0 bases and the J gene lost 5 bases, with 5 bases spanning the gap. The CDR3 loop reads CAISESSYQPQHF. CDR3 nucleotides: TGTGCCATCAGTGAGTCATCGTATCAGCCCCAGCATTTT.

This clone was seen a few times. The chain combines TRBV5-5 with TRBJ1-6; 10 bases align to TRBD1. The CDR3 loop spans 15 amino acids. Trimming took 0 bases from V and 7 from J; bases not matched to a gene: 1. Germline CDR1 reads SGHKS; CDR2 reads YYEKEE (reference sequence). CDR3 loop: CASSLEGQGNSPLHF. Here the CDR3 DNA reads TGTGCCAGCAGCTTGGAGGGACAGGGGAATTCACCCCTCCACTTT.

V gene TRBV2 combines with J gene TRBJ2-1; weak D call: TRBD2 (5 bases). CDR1 is SNHLY, CDR2 FYNNEI, per germline. This CDR3 comprises 13 residues. The V end was cut by 3 bases, the J end by 5 bases, with 8 bases between. CDR3 DNA: TGTGCCAGCAGTGACGGACTGAACAATGAGCAGTTCTTC. Its translation: CASSDGLNNEQFF.

This clone has a handful of counts. J is TRBJ1-2 and V is TRBV19, with a tentative D call TRBD1 (6 bases). There are 13 residues in the CDR3. Trimming took 3 bases from V and 4 from J, leaving 9 bases between them. Per the germline V gene, CDR1 is LNHDA and CDR2 is SQIVND (reference sequence). The CDR3 protein is CASSIGQFYGYTF. CDR3 coding DNA: TGTGCCAGTAGTATCGGACAGTTCTATGGCTACACCTTC. The variable domain in full, completed from reference TRBV19 and TRBJ1-2, reads DGGITQSPKYLFRKEGQNVTLSCEQNLNHDAMYWYRQDPGQGLRLIYYSQIVNDFQKGDIAEGYSVSREKKESFPLTVTSAQKNPTAFYLCASSIGQFYGYTFGSGTRLTVV.

The V call is TRBV25-1, the J call TRBJ1-5, with 7 bases lining up with TRBD1. CDR1 and CDR2 from the germline V gene are MGHDK and SYGVNS. The CDR3 contains 13 residues. V gave up 4 bases and J gave up 6 bases; unmatched junction bases: 3. CDR3 in DNA: TGTGCCAGCAGTGCTCCAGGGGGTCAGCCCCAGCATTTT. Its translation: CASSAPGGQPQHF.

The chain carries TRBV3-1 (or the pseudogene TRBV3-2) and TRBJ1-6; 7 bases agree with TRBD1. The CDR3 has 15 residues. The V gene end was trimmed by 3 bases and the J gene end by 7 bases; junction bases not matched to a gene: 6. Germline V gene sequence: CDR1 LGHDT, CDR2 YNNKEL (reference sequence). The DNA of the CDR3 is TGTGCCAGCAGCCAGGCGGGACAGCCCAATTCACCCCTCCACTTT. Translated, it gives CASSQAGQPNSPLHF.

The chain links TRBV6-5 to TRBJ1-2, with D uncertain. The germline V gene encodes CDR1 MNHEY and CDR2 SVGAGI. V lost 5 bases, J lost 8 bases, and 21 bases lay in between. The CDR3 is made up of 15 amino acids. CDR3 in DNA: TGTGCCAGCAGTCACGTGTTGGGTCCCGGAGAAGGCTACACCTTC. Translated: CASSHVLGPGEGYTF.

This chain uses TRBV7-8 with TRBJ1-6; D call uncertain. Between the trimmed V and J ends, which lost 1 base and 0 bases, there was a span of 13 bases. Per germline, CDR1 SGHVS and CDR2 FQNEAQ. The CDR3 extends over 18 amino acids. The CDR3: CASSLGHLKSSYNSPLHF. The CDR3 DNA follows: TGTGCCAGCAGCTTAGGCCATCTTAAGAGCTCCTATAATTCACCCCTCCACTTT.

This sequence joins TRBV6-5 and TRBJ1-5; D ambiguous. The CDR3 covers 14 residues. Germline values: CDR1 MNHEY, CDR2 SVGAGI. The ends were cut back, 6 bases at V and 0 bases at J, with 9 bases in the middle. DNA for the CDR3: TGTGCCAGCAGCCTAGTTTATAGCAATCAGCCCCAGCATTTT. This codes for CASSLVYSNQPQHF.

The chain recombines TRBV4-1 with TRBJ1-1; weak D call: TRBD1 (5 bases). Germline lookup yields CDR1 MGHRA and CDR2 YSYEKL. Trimming took off 1 base at V and 0 bases at J, with 6 bases between the two ends. The CDR3 has 14 amino acids. The CDR3 DNA reads as TGCGCCAGCAGCCAAGGACAGCTGAACACTGAAGCTTTCTTT. It encodes CASSQGQLNTEAFF.

The rearrangement joins TRBV19 to TRBJ1-2, with 7 bases that match TRBD1. The length of the CDR3 is 13 residues. Germline CDR1 and CDR2: LNHDA and SQIVND (reference sequence). The V segment lost 2 bases and the J segment 6 bases; nucleotides outside the gene matches: 3. CDR3 residues: CASSISGQDGYTF. The CDR3 DNA sequence: TGTGCCAGTAGTATATCCGGACAGGATGGCTACACCTTC.

This chain connects TRBV7-9 to TRBJ1-2; no reliable D call. Between the trimmed V and J ends, which lost 2 bases and 4 bases, there was a span of 11 bases. The CDR3 extends over 14 amino acids. Germline V CDR1 and CDR2: SEHNR, FQNEAQ (reference sequence). The DNA of the CDR3 is TGTGCCAGCAGCTTACCCGGGGTCGGCTATGGCTACACCTTC. This codes for CASSLPGVGYGYTF. Full variable domain (missing parts from reference TRBV7-9 and TRBJ1-2): DTGVSQNPRHKITKRGQNVTFRCDPISEHNRLYWYRQTLGQGPEFLTYFQNEAQLEKSRLLSDRFSAERPKGSFSTLEIQRTEQGDSAMYLCASSLPGVGYGYTFGSGTRLTVV.

V is TRBV29-1 and J is TRBJ1-2; no clear D. V was clipped by 0 bases and J by 4 bases, with 9 bases between them. This CDR3 spans 13 amino acids. CDR1 is SQVTM and CDR2 is ANQGSEA in the germline V gene. CDR3 bases: TGCAGCGTTGAAGATGGGGAGCTCTATGGCTACACCTTC. As protein: CSVEDGELYGYTF.

V gene TRBV5-1 combines with J gene TRBJ2-1; D remains ambiguous. This CDR3 is built from 14 residues. V lost 2 bases and J 7 bases, leaving 13 bases between the germline ends. Germline CDR1 is SGHRS and CDR2 is YFSETQ. The CDR3 spells CASSFDSSRNEQFF. The CDR3 DNA follows: TGCGCCAGCAGCTTTGACTCGAGCCGTAATGAGCAGTTCTTC.